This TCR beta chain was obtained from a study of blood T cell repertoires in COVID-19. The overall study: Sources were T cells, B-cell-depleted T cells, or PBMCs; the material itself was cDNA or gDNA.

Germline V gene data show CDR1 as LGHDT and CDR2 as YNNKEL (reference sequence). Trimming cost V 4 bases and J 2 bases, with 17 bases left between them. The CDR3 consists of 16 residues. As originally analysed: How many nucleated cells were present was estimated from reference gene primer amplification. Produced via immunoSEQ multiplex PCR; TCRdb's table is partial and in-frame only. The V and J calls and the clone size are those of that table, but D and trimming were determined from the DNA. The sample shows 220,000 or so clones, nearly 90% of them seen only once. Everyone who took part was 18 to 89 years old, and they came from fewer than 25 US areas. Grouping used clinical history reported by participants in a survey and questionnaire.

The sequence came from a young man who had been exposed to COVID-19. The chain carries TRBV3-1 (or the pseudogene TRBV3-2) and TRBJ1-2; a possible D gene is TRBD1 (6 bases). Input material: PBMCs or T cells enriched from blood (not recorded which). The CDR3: CASSPRTALTNYGYTF. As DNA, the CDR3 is TGTGCCAGCAGCCCTCGGACAGCCCTGACGAACTATGGCTACACCTTC.